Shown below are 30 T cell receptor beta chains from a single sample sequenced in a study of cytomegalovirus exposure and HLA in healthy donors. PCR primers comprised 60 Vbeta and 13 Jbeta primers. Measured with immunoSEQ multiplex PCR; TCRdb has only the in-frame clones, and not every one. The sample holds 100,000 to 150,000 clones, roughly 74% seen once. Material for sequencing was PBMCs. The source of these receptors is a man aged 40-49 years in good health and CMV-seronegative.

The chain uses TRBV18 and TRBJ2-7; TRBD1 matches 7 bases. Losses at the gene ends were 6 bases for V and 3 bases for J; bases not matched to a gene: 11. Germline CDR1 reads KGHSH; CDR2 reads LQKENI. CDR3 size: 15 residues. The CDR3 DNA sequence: TGTGCCAGCTCGCGGACAGGAGGTTCTCTCTACGAGCAGTACTTC. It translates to CASSRTGGSLYEQYF.

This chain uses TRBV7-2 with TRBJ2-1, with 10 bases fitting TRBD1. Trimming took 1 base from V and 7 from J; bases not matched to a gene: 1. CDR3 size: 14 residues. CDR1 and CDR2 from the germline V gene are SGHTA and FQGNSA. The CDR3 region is CASSLGDRGNEQFF. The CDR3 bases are TGTGCCAGCAGCTTAGGGGACAGGGGAAATGAGCAGTTCTTC.

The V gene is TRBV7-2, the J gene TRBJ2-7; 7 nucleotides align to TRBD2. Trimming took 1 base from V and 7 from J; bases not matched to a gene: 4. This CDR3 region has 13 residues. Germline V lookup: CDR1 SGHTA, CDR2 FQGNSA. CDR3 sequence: CASSLGGLGEQYF. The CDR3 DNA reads TGTGCCAGCAGCTTAGGAGGACTAGGGGAGCAGTACTTC.

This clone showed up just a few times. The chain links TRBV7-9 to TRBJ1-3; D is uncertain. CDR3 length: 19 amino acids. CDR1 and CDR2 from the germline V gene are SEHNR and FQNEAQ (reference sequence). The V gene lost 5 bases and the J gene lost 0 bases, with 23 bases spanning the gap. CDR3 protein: CASSTPNSEGPYSGNTIYF. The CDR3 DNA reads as TGTGCCAGCAGCACACCGAATAGTGAGGGCCCGTACTCTGGAAACACCATATATTTT.

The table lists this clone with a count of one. Here the CDR3 DNA reads TGTGCCAGCAGTTTCTCGACTAGCGGGCACGAGCAGTTCTTC. Amino acids: CASSFSTSGHEQFF. This sequence joins TRBV27 and TRBJ2-1; TRBD2 matches at 10 bases. Germline V gene sequence: CDR1 MNHEY, CDR2 SMNVEV (reference sequence). The CDR3 totals 14 residues. The V gene end was trimmed by 3 bases and the J gene end by 10 bases; junction bases not matched to a gene: 6.

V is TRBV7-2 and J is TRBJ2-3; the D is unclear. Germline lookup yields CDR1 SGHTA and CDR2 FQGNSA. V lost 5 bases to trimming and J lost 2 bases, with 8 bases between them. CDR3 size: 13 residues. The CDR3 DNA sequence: TGTGCCAGCAGCCAACAGTACACAGATACGCAGTATTTT. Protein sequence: CASSQQYTDTQYF.

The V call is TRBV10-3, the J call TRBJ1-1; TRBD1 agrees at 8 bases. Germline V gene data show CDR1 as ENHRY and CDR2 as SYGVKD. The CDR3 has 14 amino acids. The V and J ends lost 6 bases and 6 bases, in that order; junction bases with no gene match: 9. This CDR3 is CAISQTGERAEAFF. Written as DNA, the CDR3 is TGTGCCATCAGCCAGACAGGGGAAAGGGCTGAAGCTTTCTTT.

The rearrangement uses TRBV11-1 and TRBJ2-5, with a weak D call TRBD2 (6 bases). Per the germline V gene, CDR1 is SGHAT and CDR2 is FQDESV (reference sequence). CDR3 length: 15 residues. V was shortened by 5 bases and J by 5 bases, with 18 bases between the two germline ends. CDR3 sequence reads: CASSIRAGPGETQYF. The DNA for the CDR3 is TGTGCCAGCAGCATCCGAGCGGGCCCCGGGGAGACCCAGTACTTC. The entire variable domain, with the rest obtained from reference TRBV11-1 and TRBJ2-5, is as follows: EAEVAQSPRYKITEKSQAVAFWCDPISGHATLYWYRQILGQGPELLVQFQDESVVDDSQLPKDRFSAERLKGVDSTLKIQPAELGDSAMYLCASSIRAGPGETQYFGPGTRLLVL.

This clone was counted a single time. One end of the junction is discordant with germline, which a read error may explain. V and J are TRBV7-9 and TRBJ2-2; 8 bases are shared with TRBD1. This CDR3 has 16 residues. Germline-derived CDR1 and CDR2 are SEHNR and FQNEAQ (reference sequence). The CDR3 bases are TGTTCCAGCAGCACAACGAGGACAGGGTGGAGCGGGGAGCTGTTTTTT. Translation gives CSSSTTRTGWSGELFF.

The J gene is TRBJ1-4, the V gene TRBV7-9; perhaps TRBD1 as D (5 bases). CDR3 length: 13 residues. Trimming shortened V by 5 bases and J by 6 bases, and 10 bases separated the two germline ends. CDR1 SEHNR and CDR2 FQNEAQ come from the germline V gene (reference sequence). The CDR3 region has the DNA TGTGCCAGCAGCCCAGACAGCGATGAAAAACTGTTTTTT. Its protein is CASSPDSDEKLFF.

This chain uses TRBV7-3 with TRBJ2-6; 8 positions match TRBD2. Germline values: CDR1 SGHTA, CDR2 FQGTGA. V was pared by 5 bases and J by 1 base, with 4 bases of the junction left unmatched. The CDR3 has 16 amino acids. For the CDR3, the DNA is TGTGCCAGCAGCAACTCGGGGGGGTCTGGGGCCAACGTCCTGACTTTC. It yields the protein CASSNSGGSGANVLTF.

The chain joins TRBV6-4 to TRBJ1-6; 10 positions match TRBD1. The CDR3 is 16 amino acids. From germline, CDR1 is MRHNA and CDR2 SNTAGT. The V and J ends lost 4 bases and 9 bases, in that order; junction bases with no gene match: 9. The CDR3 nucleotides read TGTGCCAGCAGTGCCAAGCCGGGACAGGGGACTTCACCCCTCCACTTT. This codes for CASSAKPGQGTSPLHF.

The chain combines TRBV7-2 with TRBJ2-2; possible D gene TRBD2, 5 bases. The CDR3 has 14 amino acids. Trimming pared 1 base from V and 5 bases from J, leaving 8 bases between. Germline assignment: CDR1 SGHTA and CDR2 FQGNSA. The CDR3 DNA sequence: TGTGCCAGCAGCTTAGGGCGGGTAACCGGGGAGCTGTTTTTT. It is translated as CASSLGRVTGELFF. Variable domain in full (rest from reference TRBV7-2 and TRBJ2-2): GAGVSQSPSNKVTEKGKDVELRCDPISGHTALYWYRQSLGQGLEFLIYFQGNSAPDKSGLPSDRFSAERTGGSVSTLTIQRTQQEDSAVYLCASSLGRVTGELFFGEGSRLTVL.

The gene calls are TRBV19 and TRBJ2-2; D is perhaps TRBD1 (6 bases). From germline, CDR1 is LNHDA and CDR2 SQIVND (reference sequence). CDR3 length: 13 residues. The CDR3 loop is CAGAVSNTGELFF. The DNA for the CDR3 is TGTGCGGGGGCGGTCTCGAACACCGGGGAGCTGTTTTTT.

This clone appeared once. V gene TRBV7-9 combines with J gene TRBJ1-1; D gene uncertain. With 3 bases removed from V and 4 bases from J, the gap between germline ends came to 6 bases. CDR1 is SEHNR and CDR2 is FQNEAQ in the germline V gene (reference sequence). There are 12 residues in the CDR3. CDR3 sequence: CASSLVSTEAFF. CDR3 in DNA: TGTGCCAGCAGCTTGGTGAGCACTGAAGCTTTCTTT.

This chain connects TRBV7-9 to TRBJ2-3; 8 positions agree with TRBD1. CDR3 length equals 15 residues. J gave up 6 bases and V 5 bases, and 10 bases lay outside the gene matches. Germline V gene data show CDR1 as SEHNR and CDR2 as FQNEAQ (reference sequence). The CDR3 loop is CASSPPTGVLDTQYF. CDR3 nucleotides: TGTGCCAGCAGCCCCCCGACAGGGGTCCTGGATACGCAGTATTTT.

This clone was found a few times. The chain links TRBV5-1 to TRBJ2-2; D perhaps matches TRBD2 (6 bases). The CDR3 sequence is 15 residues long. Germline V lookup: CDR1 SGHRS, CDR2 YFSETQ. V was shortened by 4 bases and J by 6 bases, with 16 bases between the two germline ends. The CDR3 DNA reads TGCGCCAGCAGCCCGGGGAGGTTGGGGTCCGGGGAGCTGTTTTTT. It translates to CASSPGRLGSGELFF. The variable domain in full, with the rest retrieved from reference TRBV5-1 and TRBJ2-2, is KAGVTQTPRYLIKTRGQQVTLSCSPISGHRSVSWYQQTPGQGLQFLFEYFSETQRNKGNFPGRFSGRQFSNSRSEMNVSTLELGDSALYLCASSPGRLGSGELFFGEGSRLTVL.

The CDR3 protein is CASSLAPYRVSTNEKLFF. CDR3 DNA: TGTGCCAGCAGCTTAGCGCCCTACAGGGTGTCCACTAATGAAAAACTGTTTTTT. The V gene is TRBV7-2, the J gene TRBJ1-4, with TRBD1 as a possible D gene (6 bases). The germline gives CDR1 SGHTA, CDR2 FQGNSA. CDR3 size: 18 residues. The ends were cut back, 0 bases at V and 2 bases at J, with 16 bases in the middle.

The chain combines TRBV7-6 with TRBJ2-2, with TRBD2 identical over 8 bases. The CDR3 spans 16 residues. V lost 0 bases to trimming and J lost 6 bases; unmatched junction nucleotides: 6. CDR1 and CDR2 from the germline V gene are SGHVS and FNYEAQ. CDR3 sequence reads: CASSLAAGGAAGELFF. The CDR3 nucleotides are TGTGCCAGCAGCTTAGCGGCGGGGGGCGCGGCCGGGGAGCTGTTTTTT.

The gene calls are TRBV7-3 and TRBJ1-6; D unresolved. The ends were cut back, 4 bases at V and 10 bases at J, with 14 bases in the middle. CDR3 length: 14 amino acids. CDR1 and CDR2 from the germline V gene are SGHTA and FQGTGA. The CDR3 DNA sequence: TGTGCCAGCAGCTCCCGAGCGGGTTTCTCACCCCTCCACTTT. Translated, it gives CASSSRAGFSPLHF.

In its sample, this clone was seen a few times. The CDR3 loop is CASSRTVSSTDTQYF. DNA of the CDR3: TGTGCCAGCAGTAGGACAGTTTCTAGCACAGATACGCAGTATTTT. The chain recombines TRBV6-4 with TRBJ2-3; a possible D gene is TRBD1 (6 bases). This CDR3 has 15 residues. With 5 bases removed from V and 0 bases from J, the gap between germline ends came to 12 bases. Germline V gene data show CDR1 as MRHNA and CDR2 as SNTAGT.

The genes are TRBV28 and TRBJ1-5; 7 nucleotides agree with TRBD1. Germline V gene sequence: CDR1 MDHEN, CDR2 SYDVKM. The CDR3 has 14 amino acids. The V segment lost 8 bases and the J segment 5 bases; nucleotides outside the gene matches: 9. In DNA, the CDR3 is TGTGCCAGCGGAAGACAGGGTCCCCATCAGCCCCAGCATTTT. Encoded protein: CASGRQGPHQPQHF.

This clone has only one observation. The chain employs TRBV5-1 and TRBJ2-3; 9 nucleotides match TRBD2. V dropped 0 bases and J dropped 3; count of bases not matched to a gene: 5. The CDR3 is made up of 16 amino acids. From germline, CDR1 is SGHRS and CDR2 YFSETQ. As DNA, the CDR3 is TGCGCCAGCAGCTTGGCCGGCGGGGGGGGGACAGATACGCAGTATTTT. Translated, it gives CASSLAGGGGTDTQYF.

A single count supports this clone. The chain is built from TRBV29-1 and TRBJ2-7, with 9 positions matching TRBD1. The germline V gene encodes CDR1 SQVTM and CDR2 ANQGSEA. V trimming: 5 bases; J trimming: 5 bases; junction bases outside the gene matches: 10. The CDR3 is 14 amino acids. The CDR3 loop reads CSVPSGQGSNEQYF. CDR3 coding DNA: TGCAGCGTTCCCTCGGGACAGGGAAGCAACGAGCAGTACTTC.

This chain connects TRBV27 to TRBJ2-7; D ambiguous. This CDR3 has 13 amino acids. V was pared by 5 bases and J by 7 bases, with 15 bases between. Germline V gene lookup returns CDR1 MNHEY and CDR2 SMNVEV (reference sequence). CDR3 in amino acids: CASSPLEVWEQYF. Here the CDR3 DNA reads TGTGCCAGCAGTCCCCTCGAGGTGTGGGAGCAGTACTTC.

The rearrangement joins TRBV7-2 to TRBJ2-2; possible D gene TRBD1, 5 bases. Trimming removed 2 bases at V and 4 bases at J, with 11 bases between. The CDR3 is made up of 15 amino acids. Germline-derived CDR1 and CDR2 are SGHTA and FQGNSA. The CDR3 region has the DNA TGTGCCAGCAGCTTAACCAGGGCGAGCACCGGGGAGCTGTTTTTT. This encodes CASSLTRASTGELFF.

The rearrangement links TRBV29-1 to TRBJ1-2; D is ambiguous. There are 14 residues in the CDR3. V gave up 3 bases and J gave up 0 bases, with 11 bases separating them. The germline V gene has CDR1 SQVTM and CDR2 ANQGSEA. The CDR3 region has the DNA TGCAGCGTTGATTTGGGCTTAGCTAACTATGGCTACACCTTC. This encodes CSVDLGLANYGYTF.

The CDR3 spells CASSIAGGPYNEQFF. The CDR3 DNA sequence: TGTGCCAGTAGTATAGCGGGGGGACCCTACAATGAGCAGTTCTTC. V is TRBV19 and J is TRBJ2-1; TRBD2 matches at 7 bases. The junction had 2 bases not matched to a gene; V was cut back by 1 base and J by 2 bases. The CDR3 is 15 amino acids. Looked up from germline, CDR1 is LNHDA and CDR2 is SQIVND (reference sequence).

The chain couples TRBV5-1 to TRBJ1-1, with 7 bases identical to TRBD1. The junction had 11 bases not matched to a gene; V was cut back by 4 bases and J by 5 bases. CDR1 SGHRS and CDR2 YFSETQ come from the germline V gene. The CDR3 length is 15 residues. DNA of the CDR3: TGCGCCAGCAGCGTGGGGGTAGGGGGCGGGACTGAAGCTTTCTTT. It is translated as CASSVGVGGGTEAFF.

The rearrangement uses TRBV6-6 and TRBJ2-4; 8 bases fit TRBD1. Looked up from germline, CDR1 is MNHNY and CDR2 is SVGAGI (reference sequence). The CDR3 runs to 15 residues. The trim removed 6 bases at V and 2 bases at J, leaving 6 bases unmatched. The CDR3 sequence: CASRDRALTKNIQYF. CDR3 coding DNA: TGTGCCAGCAGGGACAGGGCCCTAACCAAAAACATTCAGTACTTC.